This TCR beta chain emerged from a study of T cell changes during pregnancy in multiple sclerosis. The data were produced by immunoSEQ multiplex PCR, yet TCRdb's version contains in-frame clones alone and is incomplete. Counted here are tens of thousands of clones, approximately 92% occurring once; the ten biggest clones make up 3.7%. The CDR3 is 13 residues long. With 1 base removed from V and 5 bases from J, the gap between germline ends came to 7 bases. Germline loops: CDR1 SGHVS, CDR2 FNYEAQ. The origin of this receptor is a female donor in good health, enrolled as a control in a pregnancy study. The sample in question was peripheral blood, obtained after pregnancy. The gene calls are TRBV7-6 and TRBJ2-3; D remains ambiguous. DNA of the CDR3: TGTGCCAGCAGCTTAGGGGCGTTAGATACGCAGTATTTT. It yields the protein CASSLGALDTQYF.